One and the same sample provided the 26 T cell receptor beta chains below, sequenced in a study of human T cells and chemical hapten exposure. Stated time point: patch test 1, 2 weeks after DPC sensitization. Treatment indicated: therapeutic diphenylcyclopropenone sensitization with weekly scalp DPC. TCRdb re-called the RACE reads with MiXCR, one entry per CDR3 protein. This table has 300,000 to 400,000 distinct CDR3 sequences, 5.5% to 8% appearing once. Sequenced material: whole blood, taken in connection with sensitization to the hapten diphenylcyclopropenone (DPC). The receptors were gathered from a young woman with alopecia areata. Some clones in this sample may be carry-over from other donors' samples.

This clonotype was seen more than once but under ten times. This rearrangement joins TRBV3-1 to TRBJ2-3; 10 bases are a match to TRBD1. Germline-derived CDR1 and CDR2 are LGHDT and YNNKEL (reference sequence). There are 14 residues in the CDR3. The J segment lost 14 bases and the V segment lost 4 bases, leaving 12 bases of the junction unmatched. The CDR3 here is CASSPDTGQGVVYF. In nucleotides, the CDR3 is TGTGCCAGCAGCCCCGATACAGGACAGGGGGTGGTGTATTTT.

This clonotype has just a few counts. The chain has TRBV4-1 and TRBJ1-6; 7 nucleotides match TRBD1. Germline trimming cut 2 bases from V and 7 bases from J; bases unmatched to any gene: 5. CDR3 size: 15 residues. Germline loops: CDR1 MGHRA, CDR2 YSYEKL. CDR3 residues: CASSQMTGPNSPLHF. The DNA of the CDR3 is TGCGCCAGCAGCCAAATGACAGGGCCAAATTCACCCCTCCACTTT.

This clonotype was picked up many times. This rearrangement joins TRBV7-9 to TRBJ2-1; D not certain. V lost 2 bases, J lost 6 bases, and 11 bases lay in between. There are 14 residues in the CDR3. Germline assignment: CDR1 SEHNR and CDR2 FQNEAQ (reference sequence). The CDR3 spells CASSLNYPGNEQFF. CDR3 DNA: TGTGCCAGCAGCTTAAACTACCCCGGCAATGAGCAGTTCTTC. Supplemented by reference TRBV7-9 and TRBJ2-1, the full variable domain reads DTGVSQNPRHKITKRGQNVTFRCDPISEHNRLYWYRQTLGQGPEFLTYFQNEAQLEKSRLLSDRFSAERPKGSFSTLEIQRTEQGDSAMYLCASSLNYPGNEQFFGPGTRLTVL.

The rearrangement uses TRBV27 and TRBJ2-7, with D perhaps TRBD1 (5 bases). Trimming cost V 3 bases and J 4 bases, with 10 bases left between them. CDR3 length: 13 amino acids. Germline-derived CDR1 and CDR2 are MNHEY and SMNVEV (reference sequence). CDR3 sequence: CASSFAGKYEQYF. The CDR3, as DNA: TGTGCCAGCAGTTTTGCAGGGAAGTACGAGCAGTACTTC.

The count of this clonotype is one. The chain carries TRBV29-1 and TRBJ1-2; D remains ambiguous. Germline values: CDR1 SQVTM, CDR2 ANQGSEA. CDR3 length: 12 residues. The V end lost 0 bases, the J end lost 1 base, and 3 bases lay between the germline ends. CDR3 DNA: TGCAGCGTTGAAGATCATAACTATGGCTACACCTTC. This encodes CSVEDHNYGYTF.

This clonotype was picked up a small number of times. The chain recombines TRBV5-1 with TRBJ1-2, with 9 bases aligning to TRBD1. J gave up 7 bases and V 3 bases, and 7 bases lay outside the gene matches. Germline V gives CDR1 SGHRS, CDR2 YFSETQ. This CDR3 contains 14 residues. The CDR3, as DNA: TGCGCCAGCAGCTGGGGGACAGGGAGGTCTGGCTACACCTTC. It is translated as CASSWGTGRSGYTF.

This clonotype was observed at least ten times. The chain carries TRBV28 and TRBJ1-5; 10 bases line up with TRBD1. V gave up 6 bases and J gave up 2 bases; unmatched junction bases: 4. Germline V gene data show CDR1 as MDHEN and CDR2 as SYDVKM. This CDR3 has 15 amino acids. CDR3 DNA sequence: TGTGCCAGCAGCTTTGGGACAGGGGGCAATCAGCCCCAGCATTTT. Its translation is CASSFGTGGNQPQHF.

This clonotype was picked up a small number of times. As DNA, the CDR3 is TGTGCCAGCAGTTACCCCTCCCGGGAATTGCATTTT. Amino acid sequence: CASSYPSRELHF. The genes are TRBV6-2 or TRBV6-3 and TRBJ1-5, with unresolved D. The V and J ends lost 2 bases and 15 bases respectively, with 14 bases between them. The CDR3 length is 12 residues. Germline CDR1 and CDR2: MNHEY and SVGEGT.

This clonotype was picked up many times. The rearrangement uses TRBV2 and TRBJ1-2; D possibly corresponds to TRBD1 (5 bases). Germline loops: CDR1 SNHLY, CDR2 FYNNEI. The CDR3 length is 16 residues. The V end was cut by 2 bases, the J end by 1 base, with 14 bases between. CDR3 sequence reads: CASSEHPGGSNYGYTF. CDR3 sequence (DNA): TGTGCCAGCAGTGAACACCCGGGGGGTAGTAACTATGGCTACACCTTC.

This clonotype was observed many times. The rearrangement joins TRBV4-3 to TRBJ2-3, with D perhaps TRBD2 (6 bases). The germline CDR1 and CDR2 sequences are LGHNA and YSLEER. Trimming stripped 6 bases from V and 2 bases from J, with 12 bases between. This CDR3 comprises 14 residues. CDR3 protein: CASSHGGFTDTQYF. The CDR3 nucleotides are TGCGCCAGCAGTCACGGGGGTTTCACAGATACGCAGTATTTT.

This clonotype was seen a handful of times. The chain joins TRBV6-6 to TRBJ2-1; 12 bases agree with TRBD2. CDR3 length equals 17 residues. The V gene's germline CDR1 is MNHNY and CDR2 SVGAGI (reference sequence). After removal of 5 bases from V and 4 bases from J, the junction contained 9 bases not matched to a gene. CDR3 nucleotides: TGTGCCAGCAGTCCGACCCGCACTAGCGGGGGGTACAATGAGCAGTTCTTC. Translating it yields CASSPTRTSGGYNEQFF.

This clonotype has ten or more counts. The chain couples TRBV19 to TRBJ1-5; D not certain. The V end was cut by 1 base, the J end by 0 bases, with 7 bases between. The CDR3 loop spans 15 amino acids. Germline V lookup: CDR1 LNHDA, CDR2 SQIVND (reference sequence). The CDR3 nucleotides are TGTGCCAGTAGTATAGCAGGATATAGCAATCAGCCCCAGCATTTT. It encodes CASSIAGYSNQPQHF.

This clonotype occurred a few times. This rearrangement joins TRBV2 to TRBJ2-3; TRBD1 might be the D (6 bases). The CDR3 contains 15 residues. The ends were cut back, 10 bases at V and 6 bases at J, with 23 bases in the middle. Germline V gives CDR1 SNHLY, CDR2 FYNNEI. CDR3 nucleotide sequence: TGTGCCACCCGGCCAGGGGTTTTCGGGACCGATACGCAGTATTTT. This translates into CATRPGVFGTDTQYF.

This clonotype was picked up many times. This sequence joins TRBV11-1 and TRBJ2-3, with D perhaps matching TRBD2 (7 bases). Germline CDR1 SGHAT, CDR2 FQDESV (reference sequence). V was clipped by 6 bases and J by 1 base, with 14 bases between them. The CDR3 has 15 amino acids. The CDR3 DNA reads as TGTGCCAGCAGGAGGGGGGGCGTCGGCACAGATACGCAGTATTTT. Encoded protein: CASRRGGVGTDTQYF.

Ten or more counts support this clonotype. This chain joins TRBV4-3 and TRBJ2-7; D might be TRBD2 (7 bases). Germline assignment: CDR1 LGHNA and CDR2 YSLEER. Deletions cut 1 base from V and 5 bases from J, with 15 bases between. The CDR3 sequence is 15 residues long. The CDR3 DNA follows: TGCGCCAGCAGCCAAGTCTGGCGGGGGCTCCACGAGCAGTACTTC. Translated: CASSQVWRGLHEQYF.

V usage is TRBV12-3 or TRBV12-4 and J usage is TRBJ2-2; D gene uncertain. This CDR3 region has 20 residues. V lost 1 base to trimming and J lost 3 bases, with 24 bases between them. CDR3 in DNA: TGTGCCAGCAGTTTAGTCCCAGGCGTTTCACTCACCGTGTACACCGGGGAGCTGTTTTTT. Protein: CASSLVPGVSLTVYTGELFF.

The sample holds many counts of this clonotype. V and J are TRBV27 and TRBJ2-2; D possibly corresponds to TRBD2 (5 bases). The CDR3 spans 15 residues. V shed 1 base and J shed 6 bases, with 12 bases lying between them. Germline V lookup: CDR1 MNHEY, CDR2 SMNVEV (reference sequence). CDR3 sequence reads: CASSLLGEGAGELFF. The CDR3 coding sequence is TGTGCCAGCAGTTTATTAGGAGAGGGCGCCGGGGAGCTGTTTTTT.

This clonotype appeared a few times. V is TRBV6-4 and J is TRBJ1-2; TRBD1 matches at 10 bases. The V gene end was trimmed by 8 bases and the J gene end by 4 bases; junction bases not matched to a gene: 10. The CDR3 runs to 15 residues. Germline V gene lookup returns CDR1 MRHNA and CDR2 SNTAGT. CDR3 in amino acids: CASSEGQGVTYGYTF. The CDR3 DNA is TGTGCCAGCTCGGAAGGACAGGGGGTAACCTATGGCTACACCTTC.

V usage is TRBV5-6 and J usage is TRBJ1-6; a possible D gene is TRBD1 (5 bases). Trimming stripped 5 bases from V and 6 bases from J, with 12 bases between. This CDR3 is built from 14 residues. Germline CDR1 SGHDT, CDR2 YYEEEE. CDR3 residues: CASSQGRVNSPLHF. CDR3 in DNA: TGTGCCAGCAGTCAGGGACGGGTTAATTCACCCCTCCACTTT.

At least ten counts were recorded for this clonotype. The chain couples TRBV6-2 or TRBV6-3 to TRBJ2-5, with 10 bases identical to TRBD2. This CDR3 has 13 amino acids. The trim removed 11 bases at V and 2 bases at J, leaving 5 bases unmatched. Germline V gene lookup returns CDR1 MNHEY and CDR2 SVGEGT. CDR3 region: CASRTSGQETQYF. CDR3 DNA: TGTGCCTCCCGGACTAGCGGTCAAGAGACCCAGTACTTC.

V gene TRBV5-1 combines with J gene TRBJ1-1, with no clear D. This CDR3 contains 9 residues. In germline, CDR1 is SGHRS, CDR2 YFSETQ. Deletions cut 6 bases from V and 10 bases from J, with 7 bases between. This chain's CDR3 is CASKRTAFF. In DNA, the CDR3 is TGCGCCAGCAAGCGTACAGCTTTCTTT.

The V gene is TRBV27, the J gene TRBJ2-1; unclear D gene. V was cut by 5 bases and J by 0 bases, with 11 bases left in between. Germline values: CDR1 MNHEY, CDR2 SMNVEV (reference sequence). The CDR3 covers 15 residues. The CDR3 coding sequence is TGTGCCAGCAGTAATGACATGAGCTCCTACAATGAGCAGTTCTTC. Its protein is CASSNDMSSYNEQFF.

This clonotype was detected many times. The V gene is TRBV7-2, the J gene TRBJ1-5, with D perhaps TRBD1 (6 bases). CDR3 length equals 18 residues. The germline CDR1 and CDR2 sequences are SGHTA and FQGNSA. Trimming cost V 2 bases and J 5 bases, with 22 bases left between them. The CDR3 DNA reads TGTGCCAGCAGCTTAACGCTCCAATTGACAGGAACCTATCAGCCCCAGCATTTT. Protein sequence: CASSLTLQLTGTYQPQHF.

V is TRBV4-1 and J is TRBJ2-1; 13 bases are shared with TRBD2. This CDR3 is 13 amino acids long. With V trimmed by 6 bases and J by 8 bases, 1 base remained unmatched. Germline V lookup: CDR1 MGHRA, CDR2 YSYEKL. The CDR3, as DNA: TGCGCCAGCAGGGGACTAGCGGGGTATGAGCAGTTCTTC. Encoded protein: CASRGLAGYEQFF.

There are many counts of this clonotype. V gene TRBV7-8 combines with J gene TRBJ2-5; 8 positions match TRBD1. The length of the CDR3 is 13 residues. J was trimmed by 2 bases and V by 5 bases; bases with no gene match: 1. The germline gives CDR1 SGHVS, CDR2 FQNEAQ. CDR3 bases: TGTGCCAGCAGCCGGACAGGGCAAGAGACCCAGTACTTC. It specifies CASSRTGQETQYF.

The rearrangement links TRBV7-2 to TRBJ2-5; 7 nucleotides align to TRBD1. CDR1 and CDR2 from the germline V gene are SGHTA and FQGNSA. The CDR3 is 14 residues long. Trimming removed 5 bases from V and 3 bases from J; junction bases left unmatched: 6. The DNA for the CDR3 is TGTGCCAGCAGCACTGACAGGGTTAAAGAGACCCAGTACTTC. Protein sequence: CASSTDRVKETQYF.